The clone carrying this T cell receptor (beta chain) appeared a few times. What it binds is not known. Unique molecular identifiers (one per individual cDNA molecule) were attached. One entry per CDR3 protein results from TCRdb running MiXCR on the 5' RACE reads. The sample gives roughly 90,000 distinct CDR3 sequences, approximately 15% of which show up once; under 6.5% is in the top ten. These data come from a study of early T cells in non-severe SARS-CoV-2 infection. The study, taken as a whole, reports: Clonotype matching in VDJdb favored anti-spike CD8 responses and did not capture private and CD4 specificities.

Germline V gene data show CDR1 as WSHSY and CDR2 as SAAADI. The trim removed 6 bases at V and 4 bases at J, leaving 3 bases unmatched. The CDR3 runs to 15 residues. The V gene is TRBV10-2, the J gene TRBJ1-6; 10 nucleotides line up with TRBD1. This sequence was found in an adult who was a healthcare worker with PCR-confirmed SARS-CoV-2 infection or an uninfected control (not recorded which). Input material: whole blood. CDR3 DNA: TGCGCCAGCAGGGGGACAGGGGCATATAATTCACCCCTCCACTTT. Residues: CASRGTGAYNSPLHF.